The 5 T cell receptor beta chains presented below share a single source sample, sequenced in a study of beta chain features in type 1 diabetes. The study, taken as a whole, reports: Within each of all four CD4+ subsets, Type 1 diabetes patients had TCRB CDR3s that were moderately but significantly shorter.

The isolated RNA, all of it, was reverse transcribed, so expressed TCRB transcripts were what got sequenced. Produced via immunoSEQ multiplex PCR; TCRdb's table is partial and in-frame only. The sample shows under 300,000 clones, approximately 25% of them seen only once. Their cognate antigens are unknown. Sequencing was performed on naive CD4+ T cells from blood. All receptors come from a young woman with type 1 diabetes.

This clone was detected a few times. The chain recombines TRBV30 with TRBJ2-5, with 8 positions matching TRBD1. The germline V gene has CDR1 GTSNPN and CDR2 SVGIG (reference sequence). V was clipped by 4 bases and J by 2 bases; unmatched bases: 15. This CDR3 has 17 residues. In DNA form, the CDR3 reads TGTGCCTGGAACCCCTGGAGAGGACAGGGTCGGCAAGAGACCCAGTACTTC. It encodes CAWNPWRGQGRQETQYF.

The CDR3 protein is CAWSVLWGRTSYEQYF. The CDR3 region has the DNA TGTGCCTGGAGTGTACTTTGGGGGAGGACGTCCTACGAGCAGTACTTC. The rearrangement joins TRBV30 to TRBJ2-7; the D gene is possibly TRBD2 (6 bases). The germline V gene encodes CDR1 GTSNPN and CDR2 SVGIG (reference sequence). With 0 bases removed from V and 1 base from J, the gap between germline ends came to 16 bases. This CDR3 comprises 16 residues.

This clone was counted only a few times. The J gene is TRBJ1-1, the V gene TRBV23-1, with 7 positions matching TRBD1. TRBV23-1 is placed among ORFs of uncertain function. The V segment lost 0 bases and the J segment 7 bases; nucleotides outside the gene matches: 20. The CDR3 totals 19 residues. DNA of the CDR3: TGCGCCAGCAGTCAATCCCGGCCAGGGGGAAAAGAGTGGATGTGTGAAGCTTTCTTT. Translation gives CASSQSRPGGKEWMCEAFF.

The chain couples TRBV18 to TRBJ2-3, with 10 bases matching TRBD2. Germline assignment: CDR1 KGHSH and CDR2 LQKENI. The CDR3 has 15 residues. J lost 1 base, V lost 4 bases, and 2 bases had no gene match. The CDR3 nucleotides read TGTGCCAGCTCACTCGGACTAGCGGGCACAGATACGCAGTATTTT. This sequence encodes CASSLGLAGTDTQYF.

The chain employs TRBV4-2 and TRBJ2-1, with 9 bases that match TRBD2. This CDR3 region has 16 residues. Losses at the gene ends were 4 bases for V and 6 bases for J; bases not matched to a gene: 10. Germline CDR1 and CDR2: LGHNA and YNFKEQ. CDR3 nucleotides: TGTGCCAGCAGCCTCCGGGTAGCGGGGGACCCCAATGAGCAGTTCTTC. It yields the protein CASSLRVAGDPNEQFF.